This passage covers 21 T cell receptor beta chains from one sample sequenced in a study of blood T cells in healthy people across ages. A sample-barcoded 5' primer and a J-beta primer mix were used in a second PCR of roughly 7 to 11 cycles. TCRdb fed the 5' RACE reads into MiXCR, producing one record per CDR3 protein. The table lists fewer than 900,000 distinct CDR3 sequences, roughly 35% of them singletons, with approximately 13% in the top ten. Material for sequencing was blood. The receptor set was obtained from a young man in good health.

The chain carries TRBV6-2 or TRBV6-3 and TRBJ2-7; perhaps TRBD1 as D (6 bases). There are 16 residues in the CDR3. Germline CDR1 and CDR2: MNHEY and SVGEGT. The germline V and J ends were trimmed by 0 bases and 1 base, with 13 bases remaining between them. The CDR3 DNA is TGTGCCAGCAGTTACTCCAATCGACAGGTTTCCTACGAGCAGTACTTC. This codes for CASSYSNRQVSYEQYF.

This clonotype occurred many times. This sequence joins TRBV29-1 and TRBJ1-2, with D perhaps matching TRBD1 (6 bases). CDR3 size: 13 residues. With 6 bases removed from V and 4 bases from J, the gap between germline ends came to 15 bases. Germline lookup yields CDR1 SQVTM and CDR2 ANQGSEA. DNA for the CDR3: TGCAGCGTGATCACAGGGTTTGGCTATGGCTACACCTTC. It is translated as CSVITGFGYGYTF.

This chain uses TRBV5-1 with TRBJ1-2; 10 bases align to TRBD1. Per germline, CDR1 SGHRS and CDR2 YFSETQ. J was trimmed by 4 bases and V by 7 bases; bases with no gene match: 7. There are 14 residues in the CDR3. The CDR3 DNA is TGCGCCAGCGGAGGGACAGGGGACGGCTATGGCTACACCTTC. The encoded protein is CASGGTGDGYGYTF.

This clonotype was picked up many times. The CDR3 nucleotides read TGTGCCATAAGCGGGGGGGCAAAAGATACGCAGTATTTT. Translating gives CAISGGAKDTQYF. The V and J genes are TRBV10-3 and TRBJ2-3; 10 bases are a match to TRBD2. The J segment lost 5 bases and the V segment lost 9 bases, leaving 5 bases of the junction unmatched. The CDR3 runs 13 residues. The germline CDR1 and CDR2 sequences are ENHRY and SYGVKD.

This clonotype was seen a handful of times. The V call is TRBV4-1, the J call TRBJ1-2; 8 bases are a match to TRBD1. V lost 4 bases to trimming and J lost 0 bases; unmatched junction nucleotides: 13. This CDR3 comprises 18 residues. Germline CDR1 and CDR2: MGHRA and YSYEKL. CDR3 sequence: CASSPQGGTGRANYGYTF. Written as DNA, the CDR3 is TGCGCCAGCAGCCCACAAGGAGGGACAGGCCGTGCTAACTATGGCTACACCTTC.

The CDR3 DNA reads TGTGCCAGCAGCTTAGCTTCGTCGTCTAATGAAAAACTGTTTTTT. It encodes CASSLASSSNEKLFF. The chain recombines TRBV7-6 with TRBJ1-4; unclear D gene. The germline CDR1 and CDR2 sequences are SGHVS and FNYEAQ. V was cut by 0 bases and J by 3 bases, with 8 bases left in between. CDR3 length equals 15 residues.

This clonotype was seen many times. The chain couples TRBV27 to TRBJ2-1; D not certain. V was shortened by 3 bases and J by 0 bases, with 9 bases between the two germline ends. The CDR3 length is 15 residues. Germline V gene sequence: CDR1 MNHEY, CDR2 SMNVEV (reference sequence). CDR3 in amino acids: CASSLVPPSYNEQFF. The CDR3 coding sequence is TGTGCCAGCAGTTTGGTCCCCCCCTCCTACAATGAGCAGTTCTTC.

The table lists this clonotype with a few counts. The gene calls are TRBV12-3 or TRBV12-4 and TRBJ1-1, with 8 positions matching TRBD1. After removal of 5 bases from V and 2 bases from J, the junction contained 13 bases not matched to a gene. CDR3 length: 17 residues. The DNA of the CDR3 is TGTGCCAGCAGTCTCAAAGAGCAGGGGGCGCTTAACACTGAAGCTTTCTTT. Translation gives CASSLKEQGALNTEAFF.

The CDR3 loop reads CASSYRTSRQGDRYNQYF. CDR3 nucleotide sequence: TGTGCCAGCAGTTACCGAACCTCCCGACAGGGGGATAGATACAATCAGTACTTC. The chain links TRBV6-5 to TRBJ2-4; 9 bases line up with TRBD1. V trimming: 2 bases; J trimming: 12 bases; junction bases outside the gene matches: 20. The CDR3 is 18 residues long. Germline V gene lookup returns CDR1 MNHEY and CDR2 SVGAGI.

A few counts support this clonotype. This rearrangement joins TRBV6-2 or TRBV6-3 to TRBJ2-1; either TRBD1 or TRBD2 may supply D (6 bases each). The DNA end is more similar to TRBJ2-7, so the J call may be wrong. The CDR3 extends over 15 amino acids. Germline V gives CDR1 MNHEY, CDR2 SVGEGT. The CDR3 region is CASTPAQGGYNEQYF. CDR3 DNA: TGTGCCAGCACCCCGGCACAGGGAGGCTACAATGAGCAGTACTTC.

The chain carries TRBV7-9 and TRBJ1-1, with 10 bases fitting TRBD1. Germline V gives CDR1 SEHNR, CDR2 FQNEAQ (reference sequence). V shed 5 bases, J shed 7 bases, and the junction held 7 bases outside the gene matches. The CDR3 sequence is 14 residues long. CDR3: CASSPGTGEHEAFF. The CDR3 DNA sequence: TGTGCCAGCAGCCCCGGGACAGGGGAGCATGAAGCTTTCTTT. The variable domain in full, completed from reference TRBV7-9 and TRBJ1-1, reads DTGVSQNPRHKITKRGQNVTFRCDPISEHNRLYWYRQTLGQGPEFLTYFQNEAQLEKSRLLSDRFSAERPKGSFSTLEIQRTEQGDSAMYLCASSPGTGEHEAFFGQGTRLTVV.

To note about this clonotype: A much more abundant neighbour one base away suggests this may be a read error. This rearrangement joins TRBV7-2 to TRBJ2-5; D may be TRBD1 (6 bases). The CDR3 sequence is 14 residues long. CDR1 is SGHTA, CDR2 FQGNSA, per germline. DNA for the CDR3: TGTGCCTGCAGCTTAGTAGGGGGATTCGAGACCCAGTACTTC. Translated, it gives CACSLVGGFETQYF.

This clonotype was seen a few times. The CDR3 sequence: CAWIGPYEQYF. The CDR3 bases are TGTGCCTGGATTGGGCCCTACGAGCAGTACTTC. The chain uses TRBV30 and TRBJ2-7; D uncertain. CDR1 is GTSNPN, CDR2 SVGIG, per germline (reference sequence). The V end was cut by 4 bases, the J end by 2 bases, with 6 bases between. This CDR3 has 11 residues. The complete variable domain, with remaining parts taken from reference TRBV30 and TRBJ2-7, reads SQTIHQWPATLVQPVGSPLSLECTVEGTSNPNLYWYRQAAGRGLQLLFYSVGIGQISSEVPQNLSASRPQDRQFILSSKKLLLSDSGFYLCAWIGPYEQYFGPGTRLTVT.

The sample holds a few counts of this clonotype. The chain recombines TRBV6-2 or TRBV6-3 with TRBJ1-1, with D maybe TRBD1 (5 bases). CDR1 is MNHEY and CDR2 is SVGEGT in the germline V gene. The CDR3 is 16 amino acids. Trimming cost V 0 bases and J 6 bases, with 17 bases left between them. The chain's CDR3 is CASSYSSRDGSAEAFF. DNA of the CDR3: TGTGCCAGCAGTTACTCGTCCAGGGACGGTTCGGCTGAAGCTTTCTTT.

V usage is TRBV30 and J usage is TRBJ1-5, with a possible D match to TRBD1 (6 bases). The CDR3 has 14 amino acids. The germline V and J ends were trimmed by 2 bases and 5 bases, with 13 bases remaining between them. CDR1 is GTSNPN, CDR2 SVGIG, per germline (reference sequence). In DNA, the CDR3 is TGTGCCTGGAGTATCCAGGGGCGGGATCAGCCCCAGCATTTT. As protein: CAWSIQGRDQPQHF.

Concerning this clonotype itself: This may arise from a read error, as a much more abundant clone is one base away. The rearrangement joins TRBV12-3 or TRBV12-4 to TRBJ2-7, with a possible D match to TRBD2 (6 bases). Trimming shortened V by 6 bases and J by 5 bases, and 20 bases separated the two germline ends. This CDR3 has 15 residues. For the CDR3, the DNA is TGTGCCAGCAGGTTTTCGTGGAGGGAAGGTAACGAGCAGTACTTC. It translates to CASRFSWREGNEQYF.

There are a few counts of this clonotype. At one boundary the junction diverges from the germline segment, which might be a read error. The CDR3 loop is CASSLGPRTSYEQYF. The CDR3 DNA reads as TGTGCTAGCAGCTTAGGGCCCCGGACAAGCTATGAGCAGTACTTC. The chain joins TRBV7-7 to TRBJ2-5, with D maybe TRBD1 (5 bases). Germline V gives CDR1 SSHAT, CDR2 FNYEAQ (reference sequence). The CDR3 totals 15 residues.

A few counts support this clonotype. The chain recombines TRBV20-1 with TRBJ1-6; the D is unclear. There are 16 residues in the CDR3. Germline V lookup: CDR1 DFQATT, CDR2 SNEGSKA (reference sequence). The germline V and J ends were trimmed by 0 bases and 4 bases, with 13 bases remaining between them. The CDR3 sequence: CSARDPAGLYNSPLHF. As DNA, the CDR3 is TGCAGTGCTAGAGATCCCGCCGGACTGTATAATTCACCCCTCCACTTT.

The chain combines TRBV20-1 with TRBJ1-2; D may be TRBD1 (6 bases). The CDR3 runs to 13 residues. The germline CDR1 and CDR2 sequences are DFQATT and SNEGSKA (reference sequence). The ends were cut back, 1 base at V and 5 bases at J, with 11 bases in the middle. The CDR3 DNA follows: TGCAGTGCTAGAGTGGGGGCGGGGTATGGCTACACCTTC. Amino acid sequence: CSARVGAGYGYTF.

In regard to this clonotype: A single base separates this from a much larger clone, so it may be a read error. The chain uses TRBV11-2 and TRBJ1-1, with a tentative D call TRBD1 (5 bases). This CDR3 spans 11 amino acids. V gave up 8 bases and J gave up 4 bases, with 8 bases separating them. The V gene's germline CDR1 is SGHAT and CDR2 FQNNGV. The CDR3 region has the DNA TGTGCCAGCGGGGGGTCCACTGAAGCTTTCTTT. Translated: CASGGSTEAFF.

This clonotype was detected only a few times. V and J are TRBV12-3 or TRBV12-4 and TRBJ2-1; either TRBD1 or TRBD2 may fit D (6 bases each). Trimming took 2 bases from V and 9 from J, leaving 14 bases between them. This CDR3 region has 14 residues. The DNA for the CDR3 is TGTGCCAGCAGTTTACCCGGGGGCCGAAGTGAGCAGTTCTTC. Translated, it gives CASSLPGGRSEQFF.